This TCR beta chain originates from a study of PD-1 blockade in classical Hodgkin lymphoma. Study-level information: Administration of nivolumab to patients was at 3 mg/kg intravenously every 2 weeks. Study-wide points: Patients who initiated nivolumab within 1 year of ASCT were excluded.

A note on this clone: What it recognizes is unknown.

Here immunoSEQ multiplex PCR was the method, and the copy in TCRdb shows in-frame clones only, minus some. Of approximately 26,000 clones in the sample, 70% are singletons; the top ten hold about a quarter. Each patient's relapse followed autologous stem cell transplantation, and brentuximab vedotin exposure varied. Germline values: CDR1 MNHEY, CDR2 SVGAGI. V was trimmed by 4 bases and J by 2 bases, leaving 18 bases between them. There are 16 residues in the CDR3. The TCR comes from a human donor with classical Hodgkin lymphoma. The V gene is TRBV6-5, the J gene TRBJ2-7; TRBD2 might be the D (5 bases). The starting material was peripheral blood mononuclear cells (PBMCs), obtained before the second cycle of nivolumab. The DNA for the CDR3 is TGTGCCAGCAGTTCCGGCGGACTGACTGTAGCCTACGAGCAGTACTTC. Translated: CASSSGGLTVAYEQYF.